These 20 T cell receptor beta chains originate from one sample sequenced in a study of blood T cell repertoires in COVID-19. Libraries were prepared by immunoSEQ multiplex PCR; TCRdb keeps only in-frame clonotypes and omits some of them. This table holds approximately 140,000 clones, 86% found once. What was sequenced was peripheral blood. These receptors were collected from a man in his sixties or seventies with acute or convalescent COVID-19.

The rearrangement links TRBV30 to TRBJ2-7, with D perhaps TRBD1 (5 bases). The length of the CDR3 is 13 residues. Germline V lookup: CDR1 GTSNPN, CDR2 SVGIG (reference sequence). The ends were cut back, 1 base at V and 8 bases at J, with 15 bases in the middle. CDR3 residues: CAWSADLQGKQYF. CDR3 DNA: TGTGCCTGGAGTGCGGACCTCCAGGGTAAGCAGTACTTC.

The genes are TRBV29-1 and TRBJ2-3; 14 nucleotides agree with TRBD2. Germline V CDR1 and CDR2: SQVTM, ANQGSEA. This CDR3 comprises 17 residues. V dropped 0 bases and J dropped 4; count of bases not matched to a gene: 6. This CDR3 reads CSVEDPTGLAGADTQYF. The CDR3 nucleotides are TGCAGCGTTGAAGATCCCACGGGACTAGCGGGAGCAGATACGCAGTATTTT.

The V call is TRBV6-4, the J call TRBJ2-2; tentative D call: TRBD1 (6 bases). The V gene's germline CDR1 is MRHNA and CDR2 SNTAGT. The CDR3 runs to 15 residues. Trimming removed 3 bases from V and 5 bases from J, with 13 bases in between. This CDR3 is CASSEGTPKTGELFF. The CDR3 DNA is TGTGCCAGCAGTGAGGGGACACCTAAAACCGGGGAGCTGTTTTTT.

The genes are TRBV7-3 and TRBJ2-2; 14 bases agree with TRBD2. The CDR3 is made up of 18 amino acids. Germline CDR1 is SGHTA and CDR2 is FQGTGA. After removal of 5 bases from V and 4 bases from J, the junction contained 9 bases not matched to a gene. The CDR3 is CASSPGLAGGRGTGELFF. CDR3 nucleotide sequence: TGTGCCAGCAGCCCCGGACTAGCGGGAGGCCGGGGCACCGGGGAGCTGTTTTTT.

For the CDR3, the DNA is TGCAGCGTTGTTGGCAGGGGACCTGGCTACACCTTC. It is translated as CSVVGRGPGYTF. This sequence joins TRBV29-1 and TRBJ1-2; possible D gene TRBD1, 6 bases. Germline values: CDR1 SQVTM, CDR2 ANQGSEA. The CDR3 sequence is 12 residues long. Trimming took 4 bases from V and 7 from J, leaving 13 bases between them.

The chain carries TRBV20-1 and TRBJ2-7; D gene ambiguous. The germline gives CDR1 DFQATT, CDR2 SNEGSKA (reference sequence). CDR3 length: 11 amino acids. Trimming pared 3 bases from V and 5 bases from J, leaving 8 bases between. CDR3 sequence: CSARARDEQYF. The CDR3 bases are TGCAGTGCTAGGGCTAGAGACGAGCAGTACTTC.

The CDR3 bases are TGTGCCAGCAGTTACGGCGGGAATACTGAAGCTTTCTTT. This translates into CASSYGGNTEAFF. V is TRBV6-2 or TRBV6-3 and J is TRBJ1-1; D call uncertain. Germline loops: CDR1 MNHEY, CDR2 SVGEGT. The V gene lost 2 bases and the J gene lost 5 bases, with 9 bases spanning the gap. The CDR3 is 13 residues long.

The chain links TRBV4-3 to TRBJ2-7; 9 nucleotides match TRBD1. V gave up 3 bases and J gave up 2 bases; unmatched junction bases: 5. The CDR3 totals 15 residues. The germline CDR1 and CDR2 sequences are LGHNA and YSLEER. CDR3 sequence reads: CASSHRGQGPYEQYF. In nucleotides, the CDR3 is TGCGCCAGCAGCCATCGGGGACAGGGCCCCTACGAGCAGTACTTC.

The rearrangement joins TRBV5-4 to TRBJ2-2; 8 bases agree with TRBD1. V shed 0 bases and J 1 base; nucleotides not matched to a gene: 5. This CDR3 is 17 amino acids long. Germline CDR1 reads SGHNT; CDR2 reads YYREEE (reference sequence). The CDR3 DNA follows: TGTGCCAGCAGCTTGGTTGGCAGGGGGCGGAACACCGGGGAGCTGTTTTTT. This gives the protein CASSLVGRGRNTGELFF.

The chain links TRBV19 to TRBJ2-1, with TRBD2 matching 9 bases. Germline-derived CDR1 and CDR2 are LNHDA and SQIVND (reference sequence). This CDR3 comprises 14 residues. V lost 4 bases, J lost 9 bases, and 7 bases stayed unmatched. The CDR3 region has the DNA TGTGCCAGTAGTAGGGGACTAGCTCCAAGTGAGCAGTTCTTC. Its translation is CASSRGLAPSEQFF.

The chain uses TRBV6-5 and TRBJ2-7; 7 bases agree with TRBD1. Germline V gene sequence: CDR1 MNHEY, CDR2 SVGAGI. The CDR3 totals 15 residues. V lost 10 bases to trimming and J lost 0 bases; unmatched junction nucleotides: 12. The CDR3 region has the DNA TGTGCCATCCTCCCCCCGGGACAGATCTCCTACGAGCAGTACTTC. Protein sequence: CAILPPGQISYEQYF.

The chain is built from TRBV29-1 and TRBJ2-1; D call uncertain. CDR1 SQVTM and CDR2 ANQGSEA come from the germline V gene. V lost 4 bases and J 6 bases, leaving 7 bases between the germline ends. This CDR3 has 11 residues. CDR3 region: CSVVRFNEQFF. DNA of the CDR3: TGCAGCGTTGTGCGATTCAATGAGCAGTTCTTC.

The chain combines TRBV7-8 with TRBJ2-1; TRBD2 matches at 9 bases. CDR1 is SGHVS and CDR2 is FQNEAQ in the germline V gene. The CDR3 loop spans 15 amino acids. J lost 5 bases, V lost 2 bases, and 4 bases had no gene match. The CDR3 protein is CASSLPGTSNNEQFF. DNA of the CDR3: TGTGCCAGCAGCTTACCGGGGACTAGCAACAATGAGCAGTTCTTC.

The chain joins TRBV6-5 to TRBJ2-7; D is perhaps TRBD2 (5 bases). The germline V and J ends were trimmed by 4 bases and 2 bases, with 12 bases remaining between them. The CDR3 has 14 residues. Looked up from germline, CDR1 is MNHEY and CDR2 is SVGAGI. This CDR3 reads CASSSFAEAYEQYF. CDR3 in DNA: TGTGCCAGCAGTTCTTTCGCGGAGGCCTACGAGCAGTACTTC.

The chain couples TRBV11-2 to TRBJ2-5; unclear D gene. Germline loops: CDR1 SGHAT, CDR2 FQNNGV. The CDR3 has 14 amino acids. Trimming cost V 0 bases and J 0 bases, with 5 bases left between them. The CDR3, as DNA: TGTGCCAGCAGCTTAGATGACTACCAAGAGACCCAGTACTTC. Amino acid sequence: CASSLDDYQETQYF.

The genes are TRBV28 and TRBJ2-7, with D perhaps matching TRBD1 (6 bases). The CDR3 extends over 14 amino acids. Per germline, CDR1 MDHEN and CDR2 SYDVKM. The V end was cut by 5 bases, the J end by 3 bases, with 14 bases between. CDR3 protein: CASSPPGANYEQYF. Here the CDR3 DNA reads TGTGCCAGCAGTCCCCCAGGGGCCAACTACGAGCAGTACTTC.

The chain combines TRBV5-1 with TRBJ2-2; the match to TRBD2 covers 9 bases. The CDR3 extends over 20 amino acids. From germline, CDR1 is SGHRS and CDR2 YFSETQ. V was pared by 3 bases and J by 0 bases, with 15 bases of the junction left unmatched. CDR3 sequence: CASSSPLRKAGGSNTGELFF. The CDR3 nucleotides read TGCGCCAGCAGCTCCCCACTCCGGAAAGCGGGAGGTTCGAACACCGGGGAGCTGTTTTTT.

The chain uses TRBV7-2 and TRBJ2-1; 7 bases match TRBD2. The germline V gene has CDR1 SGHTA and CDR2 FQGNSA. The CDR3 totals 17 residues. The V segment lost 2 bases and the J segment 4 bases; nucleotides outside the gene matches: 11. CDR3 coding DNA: TGTGCCAGCAGCTTAAGTGGGCGGGAGAATTGGTACAATGAGCAGTTCTTC. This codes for CASSLSGRENWYNEQFF.

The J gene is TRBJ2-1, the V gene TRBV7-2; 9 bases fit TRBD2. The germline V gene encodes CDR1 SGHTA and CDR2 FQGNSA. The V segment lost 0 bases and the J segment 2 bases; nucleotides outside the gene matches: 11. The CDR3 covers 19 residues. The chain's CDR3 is CASSLAQREAAPPYNEQFF. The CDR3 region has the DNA TGTGCCAGCAGCTTAGCGCAGCGGGAGGCGGCGCCCCCCTACAATGAGCAGTTCTTC.

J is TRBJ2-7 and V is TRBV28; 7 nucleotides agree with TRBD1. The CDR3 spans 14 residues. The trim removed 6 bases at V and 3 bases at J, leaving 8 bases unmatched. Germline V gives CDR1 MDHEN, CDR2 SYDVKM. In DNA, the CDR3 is TGTGCCAGCAGACGACAGGGAATACTCTACGAGCAGTACTTC. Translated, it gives CASRRQGILYEQYF.